Detailed here is one TCR beta chain. The antigen is not known. Other DNA sequences in the sample encode the same CDR3. The CDR3 covers 14 residues. Losses at the gene ends were 6 bases for V and 7 bases for J; bases not matched to a gene: 6. In germline, CDR1 is MDHEN, CDR2 SYDVKM. This entry is derived from a study of PD-1 blockade in classical Hodgkin lymphoma. Across the whole study: On a schedule of every 2 weeks, patients received nivolumab 3 mg/kg intravenously. Study-wide findings and caveats: Patients who responded completely had about the same baseline diversity as newly diagnosed patients. Although disease activity or prior therapy may be involved, causes of the repertoire differences remain undefined.

The assay was immunoSEQ multiplex PCR, and TCRdb's table has in-frame clones only and misses some. The table lists some 31,000 clones, under 75% of them singletons. Each patient experienced a relapse that followed autologous stem cell transplantation, and brentuximab vedotin exposure varied. The sample in question was peripheral blood mononuclear cells (PBMCs), obtained before the second cycle of nivolumab. This receptor was identified in a human donor with classical Hodgkin lymphoma. The chain joins TRBV28 to TRBJ1-6, with 7 bases fitting TRBD1. In DNA, the CDR3 is TGTGCCAGCAGCCCCGACAGGGTGAATTCACCCCTCCACTTT. Protein: CASSPDRVNSPLHF.